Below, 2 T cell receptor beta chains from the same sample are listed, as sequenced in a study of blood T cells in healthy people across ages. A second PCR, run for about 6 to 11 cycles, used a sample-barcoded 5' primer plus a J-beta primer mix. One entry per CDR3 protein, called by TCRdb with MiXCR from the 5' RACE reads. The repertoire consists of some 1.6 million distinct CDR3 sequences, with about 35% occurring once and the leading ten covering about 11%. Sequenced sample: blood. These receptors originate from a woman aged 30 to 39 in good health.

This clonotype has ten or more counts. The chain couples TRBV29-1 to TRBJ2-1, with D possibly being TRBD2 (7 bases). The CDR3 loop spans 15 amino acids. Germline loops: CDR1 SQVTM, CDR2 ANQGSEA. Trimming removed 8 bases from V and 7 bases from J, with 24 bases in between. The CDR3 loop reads CSSSGGRLAANEQFF. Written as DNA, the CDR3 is TGCAGCTCCTCGGGGGGCAGGCTAGCGGCAAATGAGCAGTTCTTC.

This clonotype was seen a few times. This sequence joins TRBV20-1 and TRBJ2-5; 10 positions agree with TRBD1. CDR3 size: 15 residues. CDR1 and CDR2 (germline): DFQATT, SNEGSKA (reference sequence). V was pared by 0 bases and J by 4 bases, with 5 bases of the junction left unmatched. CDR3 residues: CSARETGGRLETQYF. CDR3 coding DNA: TGCAGTGCTAGAGAGACAGGGGGCCGATTAGAGACCCAGTACTTC.